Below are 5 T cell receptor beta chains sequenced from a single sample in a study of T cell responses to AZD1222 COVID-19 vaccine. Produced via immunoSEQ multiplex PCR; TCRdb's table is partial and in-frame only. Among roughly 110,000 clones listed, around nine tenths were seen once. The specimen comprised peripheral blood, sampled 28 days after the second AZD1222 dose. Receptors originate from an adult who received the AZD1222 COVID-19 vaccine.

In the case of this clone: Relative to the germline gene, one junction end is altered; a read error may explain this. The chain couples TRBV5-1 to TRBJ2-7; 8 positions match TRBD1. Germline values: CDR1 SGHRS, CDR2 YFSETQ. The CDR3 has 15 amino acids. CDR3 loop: CASTLATGGTYEQYF. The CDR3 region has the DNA TGCGCCAGCACCTTGGCCACAGGGGGGACCTACGAGCAGTACTTC.

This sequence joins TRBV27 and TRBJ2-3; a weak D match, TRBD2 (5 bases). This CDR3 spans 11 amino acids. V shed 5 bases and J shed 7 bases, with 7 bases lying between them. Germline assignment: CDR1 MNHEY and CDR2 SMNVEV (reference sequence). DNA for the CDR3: TGTGCCAGCAGTACGGGGTATACGCAGTATTTT. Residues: CASSTGYTQYF.

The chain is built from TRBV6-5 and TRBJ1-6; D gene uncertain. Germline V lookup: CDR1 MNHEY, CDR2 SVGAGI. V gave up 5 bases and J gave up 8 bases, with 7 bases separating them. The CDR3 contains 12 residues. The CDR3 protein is CASSTPYSPLHF. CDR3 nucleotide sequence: TGTGCCAGCAGTACTCCTTATTCACCCCTCCACTTT.

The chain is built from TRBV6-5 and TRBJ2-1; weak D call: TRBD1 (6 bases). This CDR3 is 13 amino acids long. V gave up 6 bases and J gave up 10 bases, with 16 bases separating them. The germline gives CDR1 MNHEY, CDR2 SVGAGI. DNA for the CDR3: TGTGCCAGCAGCCTCCTTCCTAGGGGGGAGCAGTTCTTC. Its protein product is CASSLLPRGEQFF.

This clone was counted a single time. CDR3 region: CASSSPWRLAGPDTQYF. The CDR3, as DNA: TGTGCCAGCAGTTCCCCCTGGAGACTAGCGGGGCCAGATACGCAGTATTTT. The chain employs TRBV27 and TRBJ2-3; 11 bases line up with TRBD2. The CDR3 runs 17 residues. The germline V gene encodes CDR1 MNHEY and CDR2 SMNVEV (reference sequence). Trimming removed 4 bases from V and 4 bases from J; junction bases left unmatched: 10.